This TCR beta chain was captured in a study of T cells in Graves' hyperthyroidism and ophthalmopathy. Study observations and caveats: Ophthalmopathy and stable hyperthyroidism were told apart by a 13 V-J model.

The length of the CDR3 is 16 residues. Per germline, CDR1 SGHAT and CDR2 FQNNGV. Trimming at V came to 5 bases and at J to 3 bases, leaving 5 bases not matched to a gene. As for this clonotype: Antigen: not known.

Authors of the study amplified TCR beta CDR3 regions from RNA transcripts. An initial round of RT-PCR targeting the TCR CDR3 relied on the HTBI primer set. TCRdb itself ran the multiplex PCR reads through MiXCR, one entry per CDR3 protein. The sample lists a few hundred thousand distinct CDR3 sequences; about 15% were seen once. The chain joins TRBV11-2 to TRBJ2-3, with 13 bases fitting TRBD2. The source is a woman between 18 and 29 years old with Graves' hyperthyroidism. Specimen: blood. CDR3 protein: CASSARLAGGTDTQYF. The CDR3 region has the DNA TGTGCCAGCAGCGCAAGACTAGCGGGGGGAACAGATACGCAGTATTTT.